This TCR beta chain was retrieved from a study of T cell responses to AZD1222 COVID-19 vaccine. Study-wide results and limits: Recipients of AZD1222 seropositive at baseline numbered only five or six. Mostly white British, mostly female donors; authors suggested clonal diversity may be underestimated. Every sample of the repertoires postdated the peak T cell response. When two AZD1222 doses had been given, Spike-specific TCR breadth and depth rose.

Libraries were prepared by immunoSEQ multiplex PCR; TCRdb keeps only in-frame clonotypes and omits some of them. Found here are tens of thousands of clones, around 90% of them singletons; the top ten hold 0.95% to 1.3%. Remarks on this clone: No antigen is known for it.

Germline V gives CDR1 SGHRS, CDR2 YFSETQ. The length of the CDR3 is 15 residues. Trimming took off 3 bases at V and 4 bases at J, with 15 bases between the two ends. Sequencing used peripheral blood, obtained 28 days after the second AZD1222 dose. This TCR was sampled from an adult who received the AZD1222 COVID-19 vaccine. The chain couples TRBV5-1 to TRBJ2-3; D possibly corresponds to TRBD2 (5 bases). The CDR3 here is CASSSQLEFPDTQYF. The CDR3 DNA sequence: TGCGCCAGCAGCTCCCAACTAGAATTCCCAGATACGCAGTATTTT.